A single sample gave rise to the 23 T cell receptor beta chains below, sequenced in a study of cytomegalovirus exposure and HLA in healthy donors. Vbeta (60) and Jbeta (13) primers were used in the PCR. Measured with immunoSEQ multiplex PCR; TCRdb has only the in-frame clones, and not every one. Of tens of thousands of clones detected, approximately 82% appear once; the ten largest clones hold approximately 2.1%. The sequenced material came from PBMCs. All receptors derive from a man aged 40-55 years in good health and CMV-seronegative.

This chain links TRBV30 with TRBJ2-7; TRBD1 matches 9 bases. The CDR3 sequence is 13 residues long. J gave up 3 bases and V 2 bases, and 2 bases lay outside the gene matches. Looked up from germline, CDR1 is GTSNPN and CDR2 is SVGIG (reference sequence). The CDR3 is CAWSPGQGYEQYF. The CDR3 DNA is TGTGCCTGGAGTCCGGGACAGGGCTACGAGCAGTACTTC.

V usage is TRBV4-1 and J usage is TRBJ2-7, with 9 nucleotides matching TRBD2. The germline V gene has CDR1 MGHRA and CDR2 YSYEKL. This CDR3 has 14 amino acids. V trimming: 0 bases; J trimming: 3 bases; junction bases outside the gene matches: 0. Written as DNA, the CDR3 is TGCGCCAGCAGCCAAGAACTAGCGGGCTACGAGCAGTACTTC. Its translation: CASSQELAGYEQYF.

This chain uses TRBV19 with TRBJ1-1; TRBD1 might be the D (6 bases). Germline CDR1 reads LNHDA; CDR2 reads SQIVND (reference sequence). The CDR3 extends over 14 amino acids. V dropped 6 bases and J dropped 1 base, with 12 bases sitting between them. CDR3 residues: CASRPYRENTEAFF. In DNA, the CDR3 is TGTGCCAGTAGACCCTACAGGGAGAACACTGAAGCTTTCTTT.

The chain combines TRBV19 with TRBJ2-2; D uncertain. CDR1 LNHDA and CDR2 SQIVND come from the germline V gene (reference sequence). V shed 7 bases and J shed 6 bases, with 6 bases lying between them. The CDR3 extends over 11 amino acids. CDR3 sequence reads: CASTYAGELFF. CDR3 in DNA: TGTGCCAGTACCTACGCCGGGGAGCTGTTTTTT.

V and J are TRBV28 and TRBJ1-2; 7 positions match TRBD1. This CDR3 has 14 amino acids. Germline V gene lookup returns CDR1 MDHEN and CDR2 SYDVKM. The V segment lost 6 bases and the J segment 0 bases; nucleotides outside the gene matches: 4. The CDR3 DNA reads TGTGCCAGCAGGACACAGGGGACTAACTATGGCTACACCTTC. Translated, it gives CASRTQGTNYGYTF.

V gene TRBV6-1 combines with J gene TRBJ2-5, with a weak D call TRBD1 (6 bases). The J call is uncertain, as TRBJ2-7 better fits the DNA end. The CDR3 is 12 residues long. Germline lookup yields CDR1 MNHNS and CDR2 SASEGT. The DNA for the CDR3 is TGTGCCAGCTTCGGCAGGGGCTACGAGCAGTACTTC. It encodes CASFGRGYEQYF.

The chain recombines TRBV27 with TRBJ2-5, with D perhaps matching TRBD1 (6 bases). The CDR3 covers 15 residues. Germline loops: CDR1 MNHEY, CDR2 SMNVEV (reference sequence). V was clipped by 5 bases and J by 7 bases, with 20 bases between them. The CDR3 region is CASSGQRTDTATQYF. CDR3 bases: TGTGCCAGCAGTGGTCAAAGGACAGACACGGCGACCCAGTACTTC.

The chain carries TRBV15 and TRBJ2-7; TRBD1 matches at 10 bases. Germline loops: CDR1 LNHNV, CDR2 YYDKDF (reference sequence). CDR3 length: 16 amino acids. Trimming cost V 3 bases and J 5 bases; bases outside gene matches: 10. The CDR3 loop reads CATSRGRGQGSHEQYF. The DNA of the CDR3 is TGTGCCACCAGCAGGGGGAGGGGACAGGGGTCTCACGAGCAGTACTTC.

This chain connects TRBV4-1 to TRBJ1-1; maybe TRBD1 (5 bases). Germline V CDR1 and CDR2: MGHRA, YSYEKL. The CDR3 sequence is 15 residues long. V was clipped by 2 bases and J by 4 bases, with 14 bases between them. CDR3 nucleotide sequence: TGCGCCAGCAGCCAACCAGGGTCGTACGGCACTGAAGCTTTCTTT. Its translation is CASSQPGSYGTEAFF.

The table lists this clone with a count of one. The rearrangement uses TRBV7-9 and TRBJ2-2; 7 bases match TRBD1. There are 14 residues in the CDR3. Germline values: CDR1 SEHNR, CDR2 FQNEAQ (reference sequence). Unmatched junction bases numbered 4, after V lost 2 bases and J lost 7 bases. This CDR3 is CASSLTGVVGELFF. CDR3 coding DNA: TGTGCCAGCAGCTTAACAGGGGTGGTCGGGGAGCTGTTTTTT.

V gene TRBV2 combines with J gene TRBJ2-1, with 10 bases lining up with TRBD1. This CDR3 region has 15 residues. Germline V gene sequence: CDR1 SNHLY, CDR2 FYNNEI. Trimming took 6 bases from V and 4 from J; bases not matched to a gene: 6. The CDR3 loop is CASRGGTGAYNEQFF. CDR3 DNA sequence: TGTGCCAGCAGAGGAGGGACAGGGGCTTACAATGAGCAGTTCTTC.

The J gene is TRBJ2-1, the V gene TRBV28, with D tentatively TRBD1 (5 bases). From germline, CDR1 is MDHEN and CDR2 SYDVKM. The length of the CDR3 is 16 residues. The V end was cut by 6 bases, the J end by 2 bases, with 17 bases between. CDR3: CASRPFPGPTYNEQFF. Here the CDR3 DNA reads TGTGCCAGCAGACCCTTCCCAGGGCCCACCTACAATGAGCAGTTCTTC.

The chain combines TRBV5-6 with TRBJ2-7; TRBD2 might be the D (8 bases). The CDR3 extends over 19 amino acids. Trimming cost V 2 bases and J 2 bases, with 26 bases left between them. The germline gives CDR1 SGHDT, CDR2 YYEEEE. The CDR3: CASSFQGGSGAGVPYEQYF. Here the CDR3 DNA reads TGTGCCAGCAGCTTTCAAGGGGGCAGCGGAGCGGGGGTACCCTACGAGCAGTACTTC. The full variable domain, with the rest looked up from reference TRBV5-6 and TRBJ2-7, is DAGVTQSPTHLIKTRGQQVTLRCSPKSGHDTVSWYQQALGQGPQFIFQYYEEEERQRGNFPDRFSGHQFPNYSSELNVNALLLGDSALYLCASSFQGGSGAGVPYEQYFGPGTRLTVT.

This chain links TRBV20-1 with TRBJ2-7; D is possibly TRBD1 (5 bases). Germline values: CDR1 DFQATT, CDR2 SNEGSKA (reference sequence). There are 11 residues in the CDR3. The ends were cut back, 1 base at V and 9 bases at J, with 10 bases in the middle. The CDR3, as DNA: TGCAGTGCTAGAGTATTGGGGCGGCAGTACTTC. Its protein is CSARVLGRQYF.

The J gene is TRBJ2-7, the V gene TRBV7-8; 10 nucleotides line up with TRBD2. The CDR3 runs 18 residues. The V and J ends lost 0 bases and 3 bases, in that order; junction bases with no gene match: 11. Per the germline V gene, CDR1 is SGHVS and CDR2 is FQNEAQ. The CDR3, as DNA: TGTGCCAGCAGCTTAGCGGCTTCCGGGACTAGCGTGAGCTACGAGCAGTACTTC. The encoded protein is CASSLAASGTSVSYEQYF.

There are a few counts of this clone. This rearrangement joins TRBV19 to TRBJ1-1; 7 bases agree with TRBD1. The CDR3 is 16 residues long. Germline CDR1 is LNHDA and CDR2 is SQIVND (reference sequence). Trimming cost V 3 bases and J 0 bases; bases outside gene matches: 7. The CDR3 spells CASSMMVGTVNTEAFF. CDR3 DNA: TGTGCCAGTAGTATGATGGTCGGGACAGTGAACACTGAAGCTTTCTTT. The full variable domain, with the rest looked up from reference TRBV19 and TRBJ1-1, is DGGITQSPKYLFRKEGQNVTLSCEQNLNHDAMYWYRQDPGQGLRLIYYSQIVNDFQKGDIAEGYSVSREKKESFPLTVTSAQKNPTAFYLCASSMMVGTVNTEAFFGQGTRLTVV.

The V gene is TRBV19, the J gene TRBJ1-1; no clear D. The V end was cut by 3 bases, the J end by 1 base, with 3 bases between. CDR3 length: 12 residues. Germline V CDR1 and CDR2: LNHDA, SQIVND (reference sequence). CDR3 bases: TGTGCCAGTAGTATGCGGAACACTGAAGCTTTCTTT. Translating it yields CASSMRNTEAFF.

The chain couples TRBV29-1 to TRBJ2-7; 13 positions agree with TRBD2. The germline gives CDR1 SQVTM, CDR2 ANQGSEA. Trimming cost V 6 bases and J 3 bases; bases outside gene matches: 5. There are 14 residues in the CDR3. The CDR3 reads CSVHRLAGGYEQYF. The DNA of the CDR3 is TGCAGCGTCCATAGACTAGCGGGAGGCTACGAGCAGTACTTC.

The chain employs TRBV19 and TRBJ2-7; D is possibly TRBD1 (6 bases). V was shortened by 6 bases and J by 5 bases, with 14 bases between the two germline ends. The CDR3 loop spans 13 amino acids. Germline lookup yields CDR1 LNHDA and CDR2 SQIVND (reference sequence). The CDR3 loop is CASSLGRGDEQYF. CDR3 DNA: TGTGCCAGTAGCTTGGGCAGGGGAGACGAGCAGTACTTC.

This clone was seen once. The chain uses TRBV4-2 and TRBJ2-1; 7 bases align to TRBD2. The CDR3 is 15 residues long. Germline CDR1 and CDR2: LGHNA and YNFKEQ. J lost 3 bases, V lost 1 base, and 3 bases had no gene match. The CDR3, as DNA: TGTGCCAGCAGCCAAGCTAGCGGCGACTACAATGAGCAGTTCTTC. Translating gives CASSQASGDYNEQFF.

The rearrangement links TRBV5-1 to TRBJ1-5; D is unresolved. The V end was cut by 2 bases, the J end by 2 bases, with 8 bases between. This CDR3 is built from 14 residues. CDR1 and CDR2 (germline): SGHRS, YFSETQ. The CDR3 nucleotides are TGCGCCAGCAGCTTATCCAGGCGCAATCAGCCCCAGCATTTT. Residues: CASSLSRRNQPQHF.

CDR3 sequence: CASRIRDTGYNEQFF. The CDR3 DNA follows: TGTGCCAGCAGAATACGGGACACTGGATACAATGAGCAGTTCTTC. The rearrangement joins TRBV27 to TRBJ2-1, with D tentatively TRBD1 (6 bases). The CDR3 sequence is 15 residues long. V was cut by 6 bases and J by 4 bases, with 16 bases left in between. The germline gives CDR1 MNHEY, CDR2 SMNVEV (reference sequence).

The sample holds a few counts of this clone. The genes are TRBV7-6 and TRBJ1-1, with a weak D call TRBD1 (6 bases). The germline V gene has CDR1 SGHVS and CDR2 FNYEAQ. The V gene lost 5 bases and the J gene lost 1 base, with 8 bases spanning the gap. This CDR3 is 13 amino acids long. CDR3 protein: CASSRGQNTEAFF. In DNA, the CDR3 is TGTGCCAGCAGCCGGGGACAGAACACTGAAGCTTTCTTT.